This is a list of T cell receptor beta chains from one sample in a study of T-cell reconstitution after alpha-beta-depleted transplantation in children. Each CDR3 protein is one row after TCRdb ran MiXCR on the PCR reads. The table has about 400,000 distinct CDR3 sequences, roughly 20% seen once. Sequenced material: PBMCs from the stem cell graft donor, taken from the stem cell graft. The receptor set was obtained from a human donor who donated a stem cell graft to a child with acute myeloid leukemia. CDR3s include the opening cysteine and the closing phenylalanine or tryptophan. D genes are given only for firm matches. Clone size, where shown, is once, few, many, or a class for clones that have expanded.

cdr3_aa cdr3_nt clone_size d_call j_call v_call
CASSSWIGVQYF TGTGCCAGCAGCTCATGGATTGGGGTCCAGTACTTC NA NA TRBJ2-5 TRBV7-2
CASSESRITGEKLFF TGCGCCAGCAGTGAGTCGCGGATAACAGGTGAAAAACTGTTTTTT many NA TRBJ1-4 TRBV10-1
CASSLVGGTSGATDTQYF TGCGCCAGCAGCTTGGTGGGGGGGACTAGCGGAGCGACAGATACGCAGTATTTT NA TRBD2 TRBJ2-3 TRBV5-1
CASSLRLAGLNLADTQYF TGTGCCAGCAGTTTAAGGCTAGCGGGCCTCAATTTGGCAGATACGCAGTATTTT few TRBD2 TRBJ2-3 TRBV27
CASSQGQLDYNEQFF TGTGCCAGCAGCCAGGGACAGCTTGACTACAATGAGCAGTTCTTC few TRBD1 TRBJ2-1 TRBV7-3
CASSLYPGGDQPQHF TGCGCCAGCAGCTTGTATCCGGGAGGGGATCAGCCCCAGCATTTT NA NA TRBJ1-5 TRBV5-1
CSALTSGRREQYF TGCAGTGCTTTGACTAGCGGGAGACGCGAGCAGTACTTC many TRBD2 TRBJ2-7 TRBV20-1
CSADRDGSYGYTF TGCAGTGCTGACCGGGACGGATCCTATGGCTACACCTTC few NA TRBJ1-2 TRBV20-1
CASSSGQGMTDTQYF TGTGCCAGCAGCTCGGGACAGGGGATGACAGATACGCAGTATTTT few TRBD1 TRBJ2-3 TRBV7-9
CASSLDSSGRPSGELFF TGTGCCAGCAGCTTGGACTCTAGCGGGAGGCCCTCCGGGGAGCTGTTTTTT NA TRBD2 TRBJ2-2 TRBV5-6
CASSFLPTRTYEQYF TGTGCCAGCAGTTTTTTGCCGACAAGGACCTACGAGCAGTACTTC few NA TRBJ2-7 TRBV12-3/TRBV12-4
CASSEAFFNEQFF TGTGCCAGCAGTGAGGCCTTTTTCAATGAGCAGTTCTTC NA NA TRBJ2-1 TRBV2
CASSNPGRAAYEQYF TGTGCCAGCAGTAACCCGGGGCGGGCAGCCTACGAGCAGTACTTC NA NA TRBJ2-7 TRBV6-2/TRBV6-3
CASSRDIARFYEQYF TGTGCCAGCAGTCGGGACATCGCGAGATTCTACGAGCAGTACTTC few NA TRBJ2-7 TRBV27
CSVVGAAATDTQYF TGCAGCGTTGTCGGTGCAGCGGCCACAGATACGCAGTATTTT many NA TRBJ2-3 TRBV29-1
CASRGQGNTYEQYF TGTGCCAGCAGGGGACAGGGCAACACCTACGAGCAGTACTTC many TRBD1 TRBJ2-7 TRBV12-3/TRBV12-4
CASNHSPQSSYNEQFF TGCGCCAGCAACCATAGCCCTCAGAGCTCCTACAATGAGCAGTTCTTC NA NA TRBJ2-1 TRBV5-1
CASSDKARAQHF TGTGCCAGCAGTGACAAGGCTAGGGCCCAGCATTTT NA NA TRBJ1-5 TRBV12-3/TRBV12-4
CASSPLAGAVITYEQYF TGTGCCAGCAGTCCACTAGCGGGAGCGGTAATTACCTACGAGCAGTACTTC few TRBD2 TRBJ2-7 TRBV28
CSGELQETQYF TGCAGCGGGGAGTTACAAGAGACCCAGTACTTC many NA TRBJ2-5 TRBV29-1
CASSLGVWDRGRGYGYTF TGTGCCAGCAGCCTGGGGGTCTGGGACAGGGGACGGGGCTATGGCTACACCTTC few TRBD1 TRBJ1-2 TRBV11-2
CSARSQVSCEQYF TGCAGTGCTAGGTCACAGGTTTCCTGCGAGCAGTACTTC few NA TRBJ2-7 TRBV20-1
CSARDEVARPETQYF TGCAGTGCTAGAGACGAAGTGGCCCGTCCAGAGACCCAGTACTTC few NA TRBJ2-5 TRBV20-1
CASLPLSGYNEQFF TGTGCCAGCCTCCCCCTTAGCGGATACAATGAGCAGTTCTTC NA NA TRBJ2-1 TRBV27
CSDDPAGVYEQYF TGCAGCGATGACCCAGCGGGGGTTTACGAGCAGTACTTC NA TRBD2 TRBJ2-7 TRBV29-1
CASSLGQPNTGELFF TGTGCCAGCAGTTTGGGACAACCAAACACCGGGGAGCTGTTTTTT NA NA TRBJ2-2 TRBV12-3/TRBV12-4
CSSGGRGQETQYF TGCAGCTCCGGGGGTCGGGGACAAGAGACCCAGTACTTC few NA TRBJ2-5 TRBV29-1
CSARGQHYEQYF TGCAGTGCTAGAGGACAGCACTACGAGCAGTACTTC NA NA TRBJ2-7 TRBV20-1
CASTGDRVTEAFF TGTGCCAGCACCGGAGACAGGGTAACTGAAGCTTTCTTT few TRBD1 TRBJ1-1 TRBV12-3/TRBV12-4
CASCLGETQYF TGTGCCAGCTGCCTCGGAGAGACCCAGTACTTC few NA TRBJ2-5 TRBV28
CVVRGPTDTQYF TGTGTCGTTCGGGGTCCCACAGATACGCAGTATTTT NA NA TRBJ2-3 TRBV6-5
CSVRQGLNTGELFF TGCAGCGTTAGACAGGGGCTAAACACCGGGGAGCTGTTTTTT NA TRBD1 TRBJ2-2 TRBV29-1
CASSPSGSSGEQYF TGTGCCAGCAGTCCTAGCGGGAGCAGCGGGGAGCAGTACTTC NA TRBD2 TRBJ2-7 TRBV12-3/TRBV12-4
CSARAAEGTGELFF TGCAGTGCTAGAGCGGCGGAGGGGACCGGGGAGCTGTTTTTT NA NA TRBJ2-2 TRBV20-1
CSARDSGGTGELFF TGCAGTGCTAGAGATTCCGGGGGAACCGGGGAGCTGTTTTTT many NA TRBJ2-2 TRBV20-1
CASTPNGGGFANQPQHF TGTGCCAGCACCCCGAATGGTGGGGGGTTTGCCAATCAGCCCCAGCATTTT many NA TRBJ1-5 TRBV28
CSAQAGDSNQPQHF TGCAGCGCCCAGGCGGGGGATAGCAATCAGCCCCAGCATTTT many NA TRBJ1-5 TRBV29-1
CAIRREGTTFNEQFF TGTGCCATTCGGAGGGAGGGGACTACCTTCAATGAGCAGTTCTTC NA TRBD2 TRBJ2-1 TRBV12-3/TRBV12-4
CSVEVRTGGAGGELFF TGCAGCGTTGAAGTTAGGACAGGGGGCGCGGGCGGGGAGCTGTTTTTT NA TRBD1 TRBJ2-2 TRBV29-1
CASSPIQGLGSYEQYF TGTGCCAGCAGCCCCATACAGGGCCTCGGATCCTACGAGCAGTACTTC many NA TRBJ2-7 TRBV3-1
CATSRDWGPEEDQPQHF TGTGCCACCAGCAGAGATTGGGGCCCCGAGGAGGATCAGCCCCAGCATTTT few NA TRBJ1-5 TRBV15
CATSGTGMYEQYF TGTGCCACGTCCGGGACAGGGATGTACGAGCAGTACTTC few TRBD1 TRBJ2-7 TRBV19